This entry lists 21 T cell receptor beta chains sequenced from one sample in a study of T cells after yellow fever vaccination. TCRdb used MiXCR to reprocess the 5' RACE reads, holding one entry per CDR3 protein. The table includes 100,000 to 150,000 distinct CDR3 sequences, more than 6.5% detected once. Sequences were derived from CD4+ T cells sorted from PBMCs, sampled less than 11 days after the first yellow fever vaccination. These receptors were taken from a man between 18 and 35 years old who received the YFV17D yellow fever vaccine.

This clonotype came up many times. The rearrangement uses TRBV7-6 and TRBJ2-1; 10 bases are shared with TRBD2. V shed 8 bases, J shed 4 bases, and the junction held 11 bases outside the gene matches. CDR1 is SGHVS and CDR2 is FNYEAQ in the germline V gene. The CDR3 consists of 16 residues. CDR3 loop: CASGGDLAGVYNEQFF. The CDR3 coding sequence is TGTGCCAGCGGGGGGGATCTAGCGGGGGTTTACAATGAGCAGTTCTTC.

At least ten counts were recorded for this clonotype. This chain connects TRBV25-1 to TRBJ2-5; no reliable D call. Trimming stripped 1 base from V and 3 bases from J, with 6 bases between. The CDR3 length is 13 residues. The germline V gene has CDR1 MGHDK and CDR2 SYGVNS. The CDR3 DNA reads TGTGCCAGCAGTGAATTAACGGAAGAGACCCAGTACTTC. It specifies CASSELTEETQYF.

This clonotype came up a few times. The rearrangement uses TRBV7-2 and TRBJ2-2, with 12 bases lining up with TRBD2. The CDR3 covers 15 residues. The junction had 2 bases not matched to a gene; V was cut back by 3 bases and J by 6 bases. CDR1 is SGHTA, CDR2 FQGNSA, per germline. CDR3 amino acids: CASSFLAGGSGELFF. Written as DNA, the CDR3 is TGTGCCAGCAGCTTTCTAGCGGGGGGGTCCGGGGAGCTGTTTTTT.

The chain carries TRBV20-1 and TRBJ2-5; D call uncertain. The V gene's germline CDR1 is DFQATT and CDR2 SNEGSKA (reference sequence). The germline V and J ends were trimmed by 2 bases and 3 bases, with 10 bases remaining between them. CDR3 length: 13 residues. CDR3 protein: CSARPYSEETQYF. In DNA form, the CDR3 reads TGCAGTGCTAGACCATACTCAGAAGAGACCCAGTACTTC.

This clonotype appeared a few times. V and J are TRBV30 and TRBJ2-3, with D perhaps matching TRBD1 (5 bases). CDR1 and CDR2 from the germline V gene are GTSNPN and SVGIG (reference sequence). The CDR3 is made up of 15 amino acids. The V end was cut by 3 bases, the J end by 1 base, with 14 bases between. CDR3 loop: CAWSLDLGGTDTQYF. The CDR3 nucleotides read TGTGCCTGGAGCCTGGATTTAGGGGGCACAGATACGCAGTATTTT. The full variable domain, in which reference TRBV30 and TRBJ2-3 provide the parts outside the CDR3, is SQTIHQWPATLVQPVGSPLSLECTVEGTSNPNLYWYRQAAGRGLQLLFYSVGIGQISSEVPQNLSASRPQDRQFILSSKKLLLSDSGFYLCAWSLDLGGTDTQYFGPGTRLTVL.

This clonotype was seen many times. The chain is built from TRBV19 and TRBJ2-2; D not certain. This CDR3 has 15 residues. Germline V CDR1 and CDR2: LNHDA, SQIVND (reference sequence). Deletions cut 9 bases from V and 2 bases from J, with 16 bases between. CDR3 region: CASSRLSLNTGELFF. The CDR3 DNA sequence: TGTGCCAGCTCGAGACTCAGCTTAAACACCGGGGAGCTGTTTTTT.

This clonotype was seen many times. The rearrangement uses TRBV20-1 and TRBJ2-7; unclear D gene. This CDR3 has 12 residues. V was cut by 2 bases and J by 3 bases, with 8 bases left in between. Germline CDR1 reads DFQATT; CDR2 reads SNEGSKA (reference sequence). The CDR3 loop reads CSARRDDYEQYV. In DNA form, the CDR3 reads TGCAGTGCTAGAAGAGATGACTACGAGCAGTACGTC.

This clonotype was observed at least ten times. This chain links TRBV13 with TRBJ2-7; TRBD1 or TRBD2 may be the D gene (5 bases each). V lost 5 bases to trimming and J lost 2 bases, with 13 bases between them. The CDR3 is 14 amino acids. CDR1 is PRHDT and CDR2 is FYEKMQ in the germline V gene (reference sequence). DNA for the CDR3: TGTGCCAGCAGCCGGGGACGGCCCGCCTACGAGCAGTACGTC. This gives the protein CASSRGRPAYEQYV.

This clonotype has more than one count but fewer than ten. V and J are TRBV4-2 and TRBJ2-3, with 9 bases lining up with TRBD2. Per germline, CDR1 LGHNA and CDR2 YNFKEQ. V trimming: 4 bases; J trimming: 2 bases; junction bases outside the gene matches: 16. The CDR3 is made up of 19 amino acids. For the CDR3, the DNA is TGTGCCAGCAGCCCCTGGGGCGGGGGGGTCCCCTCCTCCACAGATACGCAGTATTTT. This sequence encodes CASSPWGGGVPSSTDTQYF.

To note about this clonotype: One base away lies a much larger clone, so this may be a sequencing read error. The chain links TRBV20-1 to TRBJ1-5; no reliable D call. CDR3 size: 17 residues. Germline-derived CDR1 and CDR2 are DFQATT and SNEGSKA (reference sequence). The CDR3 DNA follows: TGCAGTGCCGATTCGGGGAAAAGCAGGACGAGCAATCACCCCCAGCATTTT. Translating it yields CSADSGKSRTSNHPQHF.

The table lists this clonotype with a few counts. The chain couples TRBV29-1 to TRBJ2-3, with D uncertain. Trimming left V 6 bases short and J 2 bases short, with 18 bases between. Germline V CDR1 and CDR2: SQVTM, ANQGSEA. The CDR3 is made up of 15 amino acids. The CDR3 nucleotides read TGCAGCGTCCTTCGAGGAGCGCCGGTCACAGATACGCAGTATTTT. Its protein product is CSVLRGAPVTDTQYF.

About this clonotype: A much larger clone is a single base away; this may be a read error. The chain combines TRBV5-5 with TRBJ1-1; D not certain. Germline V gene data show CDR1 as SGHKS and CDR2 as YYEKEE (reference sequence). The CDR3 extends over 15 amino acids. The CDR3, as DNA: TGTGCCAGCGGGAGTAACGGAAACATGAACACTGAAGCTCTCTTT. As protein: CASGSNGNMNTEALF.

This clonotype was seen at least ten times. DNA of the CDR3: TGTGCCAGCAGCTCACGTGACGAGCAGCCCCAGCATTTT. Protein product: CASSSRDEQPQHF. This chain joins TRBV7-9 and TRBJ1-5, with no clear D. CDR1 and CDR2 from the germline V gene are SEHNR and FQNEAQ (reference sequence). Trimming cost V 4 bases and J 7 bases, with 11 bases left between them. The length of the CDR3 is 13 residues.

Many counts were recorded for this clonotype. The chain is built from TRBV18 and TRBJ2-5; D is possibly TRBD1 or TRBD2 (5 bases each). V gave up 5 bases and J gave up 1 base, with 11 bases separating them. Germline assignment: CDR1 KGHSH and CDR2 LQKENI. The CDR3 runs 14 residues. The CDR3 spells CASSTGRLQETQYF. The CDR3 DNA follows: TGTGCCAGCTCAACGGGACGGCTCCAAGAGACCCAGTACTTC.

This clonotype was seen a handful of times. V is TRBV6-5 and J is TRBJ1-2; D not resolved. Per germline, CDR1 MNHEY and CDR2 SVGAGI. The CDR3 runs 14 residues. Trimming took off 0 bases at V and 4 bases at J, with 9 bases between the two ends. CDR3 sequence: CASSYSSEGYGYTF. Here the CDR3 DNA reads TGTGCCAGCAGTTACTCGAGCGAAGGCTATGGCTACACCTTC.

This clonotype appeared many times. The chain carries TRBV4-3 and TRBJ1-5, with D possibly matching TRBD1 (5 bases). The CDR3 length is 14 residues. Per the germline V gene, CDR1 is LGHNA and CDR2 is YSLEER. Trimming removed 0 bases from V and 2 bases from J, with 5 bases in between. The CDR3 nucleotides read TGCGCCAGCAGCCAAGACAGGGGCAATCAGCCCCAGCATTTT. This encodes CASSQDRGNQPQHF.

This clonotype was counted many times. The CDR3 protein is CASSLVLDNEQFF. The CDR3 coding sequence is TGCGCCAGCAGCTTGGTACTGGACAATGAGCAGTTCTTC. The J gene is TRBJ2-1, the V gene TRBV5-1; D unresolved. Trimming shortened V by 0 bases and J by 5 bases, and 6 bases separated the two germline ends. CDR1 and CDR2 (germline): SGHRS, YFSETQ. The CDR3 runs to 13 residues.

This clonotype appeared many times. The V gene is TRBV4-2, the J gene TRBJ2-5; D unclear. CDR3 length equals 13 residues. Germline CDR1 and CDR2: LGHNA and YNFKEQ. V gave up 4 bases and J gave up 4 bases, with 10 bases separating them. The CDR3 region has the DNA TGTGCCAGCAGCCCCAATCGTTTAGAGACCCAGTACTTC. This codes for CASSPNRLETQYF.

This clonotype has ten or more counts. This chain connects TRBV6-1 to TRBJ1-1, with D possibly TRBD1 on 5 matching bases. V was cut by 2 bases and J by 2 bases, with 12 bases left in between. From germline, CDR1 is MNHNS and CDR2 SASEGT. The CDR3 has 15 residues. DNA of the CDR3: TGTGCCAGCAGTGAAATCGGGCAGGGTAACACTGAAGCTTTCTTT. Its translation is CASSEIGQGNTEAFF.

This clonotype was detected a few times. The chain joins TRBV4-1 to TRBJ1-2; 7 bases agree with TRBD1. The CDR3 covers 14 residues. The germline CDR1 and CDR2 sequences are MGHRA and YSYEKL. Trimming removed 0 bases from V and 8 bases from J; junction bases left unmatched: 6. CDR3 residues: CASSQDFAGGGYTF. CDR3 DNA: TGCGCCAGCAGCCAAGATTTCGCAGGGGGAGGCTACACCTTC.

This clonotype was picked up a small number of times. The rearrangement joins TRBV7-9 to TRBJ2-5; TRBD2 matches at 10 bases. Germline trimming cut 5 bases from V and 4 bases from J; bases unmatched to any gene: 10. Germline CDR1 reads SEHNR; CDR2 reads FQNEAQ (reference sequence). CDR3 size: 16 residues. The CDR3 bases are TGTGCCAGCAGCCCGGGGGCAGCGGGGGGGCCAGAGACCCAGTACTTC. Encoded protein: CASSPGAAGGPETQYF.